The 25 T cell receptor beta chains below come from one sample, sequenced in a study of control samples from healthy donors and cancer patients (dated by TCRdb to about 2020). The receptor library was made with the immunoSEQ multiplex PCR assay. TCRdb took this table from immuneACCESS and kept in-frame rearrangements with V and J called. Such tables lack part of the clones; where checked against another copy, unresolved V genes explain under half of the gap, and the rest is unexplained. For this sample the table gives about 120,000 clones, of which approximately 90% were detected only once. The ten largest clones take up 9.5% to 13% of the sample. The specimen sequenced was blood. The receptor set was obtained from a man aged 25 to 45 in good health.

The chain couples TRBV9 to TRBJ1-5; a possible D gene is TRBD1 (6 bases). The germline gives CDR1 SGDLS, CDR2 YYNGEE. The CDR3 runs 14 residues. Deletions cut 1 base from V and 7 bases from J, with 12 bases between. This CDR3 is CASSVSGEGQPQHF. CDR3 nucleotides: TGTGCCAGCAGCGTATCAGGGGAGGGACAGCCCCAGCATTTT.

The gene calls are TRBV7-2 and TRBJ1-2; D uncertain. The CDR3 covers 16 residues. The V gene's germline CDR1 is SGHTA and CDR2 FQGNSA. The V and J ends lost 1 base and 8 bases respectively, with 20 bases between them. In DNA, the CDR3 is TGTGCCAGCAGCTTAGGATTGAGACGGCGGTTCGTAGGCTACACCTTC. The encoded protein is CASSLGLRRRFVGYTF.

Remarks on this clone: At one of its ends the junction is not consistent with the germline gene, which may arise from a read error. Other DNA sequences in the same sample also yield this CDR3. The V call is TRBV5-4, the J call TRBJ1-6; D is uncertain. Germline loops: CDR1 SGHNT, CDR2 YYREEE (reference sequence). The CDR3 is made up of 14 amino acids. The CDR3 is CASSLDRNNSPLHF. The CDR3 nucleotides read TGTGCCAGCAGCTTGGATAGAAATAATTCACCCCTTCACTTT.

This clone was observed a single time. This rearrangement joins TRBV5-4 to TRBJ1-5; D might be TRBD1 (6 bases). Trimming cost V 2 bases and J 3 bases, with 12 bases left between them. The CDR3 loop spans 15 amino acids. Germline CDR1 SGHNT, CDR2 YYREEE (reference sequence). The CDR3 nucleotides are TGTGCCAGCAGCTTAGGGGGGGACAACAATCAGCCCCAGCATTTT. This codes for CASSLGGDNNQPQHF.

The chain uses TRBV15 and TRBJ1-5, with D tentatively TRBD1 (5 bases). Germline values: CDR1 LNHNV, CDR2 YYDKDF (reference sequence). The CDR3 is 15 residues long. Trimming removed 5 bases at V and 3 bases at J, with 14 bases between. CDR3 nucleotides: TGTGCCACCAGCCCCGGGGGAGGGAACAATCAGCCCCAGCATTTT. Translating gives CATSPGGGNNQPQHF.

The CDR3 here is CATSDSIYNEQFF. CDR3 in DNA: TGTGCCACCAGTGATTCTATTTACAATGAGCAGTTCTTC. This sequence joins TRBV24-1 and TRBJ2-1; unclear D gene. Germline V CDR1 and CDR2: KGHDR, SFDVKD. V lost 2 bases and J 4 bases, leaving 5 bases between the germline ends. There are 13 residues in the CDR3.

The chain carries TRBV7-2 and TRBJ1-4; D remains unclear. Germline V gene data show CDR1 as SGHTA and CDR2 as FQGNSA. V lost 1 base, J lost 4 bases, and 7 bases lay in between. This CDR3 has 14 amino acids. The chain's CDR3 is CASSLDRVNEKLFF. DNA of the CDR3: TGTGCCAGCAGCTTAGACCGAGTTAATGAAAAACTGTTTTTT.

The CDR3 protein is CAISATVSSGNTIYF. In DNA, the CDR3 is TGTGCCATCAGTGCGACTGTCTCCTCTGGAAACACCATATATTTT. This rearrangement joins TRBV10-3 to TRBJ1-3; D unresolved. Trimming shortened V by 4 bases and J by 0 bases, and 10 bases separated the two germline ends. This CDR3 has 15 amino acids. Germline assignment: CDR1 ENHRY and CDR2 SYGVKD.

J is TRBJ1-6 and V is TRBV19, with 7 bases lining up with TRBD1. CDR3 size: 15 residues. Trimming at V came to 2 bases and at J to 9 bases, leaving 7 bases not matched to a gene. Germline V gene data show CDR1 as LNHDA and CDR2 as SQIVND (reference sequence). CDR3 residues: CASSIRGGAGSPLHF. The CDR3 DNA reads TGTGCCAGTAGTATAAGAGGGGGCGCAGGTTCACCCCTCCACTTT.

The rearrangement joins TRBV9 to TRBJ1-1, with D hard to call. Deletions cut 2 bases from V and 0 bases from J, with 8 bases between. Per the germline V gene, CDR1 is SGDLS and CDR2 is YYNGEE. There are 14 residues in the CDR3. As DNA, the CDR3 is TGTGCCAGCAGCGTCGACGGAATGAACACTGAAGCTTTCTTT. It specifies CASSVDGMNTEAFF.

About this clone itself: In the same sample, other DNA sequences code for this CDR3. V usage is TRBV6-5 and J usage is TRBJ1-5; D is ambiguous. V lost 6 bases and J 0 bases, leaving 6 bases between the germline ends. Germline CDR1 is MNHEY and CDR2 is SVGAGI. The CDR3 length is 13 residues. CDR3 sequence (DNA): TGTGCCAGCAGACGGGATAGCAATCAGCCCCAGCATTTT. This gives the protein CASRRDSNQPQHF.

V usage is TRBV5-8 and J usage is TRBJ1-1; D might be TRBD1 (5 bases). V dropped 4 bases and J dropped 2 bases, with 15 bases sitting between them. The CDR3 is 15 residues long. Germline-derived CDR1 and CDR2 are SGHTS and YDEGEE. The CDR3 DNA reads as TGTGCCAGCAGCCCGGGGACTTATTCTAACACTGAAGCTTTCTTT. Translated, it gives CASSPGTYSNTEAFF.

In nucleotides, the CDR3 is TGTGCCAGCACCTTCCGGGGGGCGGAAGGCTACACCTTC. It is translated as CASTFRGAEGYTF. V is TRBV12-3 or TRBV12-4 and J is TRBJ1-2; a weak D match, TRBD1 (6 bases). V dropped 7 bases and J dropped 8 bases, with 17 bases sitting between them. The CDR3 has 13 amino acids.

V gene TRBV5-1 combines with J gene TRBJ2-3; D is unresolved. CDR1 and CDR2 (germline): SGHRS, YFSETQ. This CDR3 comprises 12 residues. Trimming cost V 6 bases and J 6 bases, with 11 bases left between them. As DNA, the CDR3 is TGCGCCAGCACTGATGTATCGGATACGCAGTATTTT. The encoded protein is CASTDVSDTQYF. The full variable domain, in which reference TRBV5-1 and TRBJ2-3 provide the parts outside the CDR3, is KAGVTQTPRYLIKTRGQQVTLSCSPISGHRSVSWYQQTPGQGLQFLFEYFSETQRNKGNFPGRFSGRQFSNSRSEMNVSTLELGDSALYLCASTDVSDTQYFGPGTRLTVL.

This chain connects TRBV5-8 to TRBJ1-5; TRBD1 matches at 7 bases. The V gene's germline CDR1 is SGHTS and CDR2 YDEGEE. Unmatched junction bases numbered 4, after V lost 0 bases and J lost 4 bases. This CDR3 region has 15 residues. The CDR3 loop reads CASSLEEGANQPQHF. CDR3 sequence (DNA): TGTGCCAGCAGCTTGGAGGAGGGGGCAAATCAGCCCCAGCATTTT.

The V and J genes are TRBV11-2 and TRBJ2-3; TRBD1 aligns across 7 bases. Per germline, CDR1 SGHAT and CDR2 FQNNGV. This CDR3 contains 17 residues. The V segment lost 4 bases and the J segment 0 bases; nucleotides outside the gene matches: 10. The CDR3 loop is CASSSPGQRLSTDTQYF. In DNA, the CDR3 is TGTGCCAGCAGCTCCCCGGGACAGCGTCTTAGCACAGATACGCAGTATTTT.

The chain joins TRBV7-9 to TRBJ1-2; D possibly corresponds to TRBD1 (6 bases). The CDR3 extends over 13 amino acids. Trimming left V 1 base short and J 8 bases short, with 11 bases between. Germline CDR1 reads SEHNR; CDR2 reads FQNEAQ (reference sequence). CDR3 nucleotide sequence: TGTGCCAGCAGCTTAGACAGGGATCGCGGCTACACCTTC. Translation gives CASSLDRDRGYTF.

The rearrangement joins TRBV30 to TRBJ1-1; 11 bases map to TRBD1. The CDR3 consists of 14 residues. Germline trimming cut 5 bases from V and 2 bases from J; bases unmatched to any gene: 4. Germline CDR1 GTSNPN, CDR2 SVGIG (reference sequence). In DNA form, the CDR3 reads TGTGCCTGGCGGGACAGGGGGGTAAACACTGAAGCTTTCTTT. Translated: CAWRDRGVNTEAFF. Full variable domain (remainder filled in from reference TRBV30 and TRBJ1-1): SQTIHQWPATLVQPVGSPLSLECTVEGTSNPNLYWYRQAAGRGLQLLFYSVGIGQISSEVPQNLSASRPQDRQFILSSKKLLLSDSGFYLCAWRDRGVNTEAFFGQGTRLTVV.

The chain joins TRBV2 to TRBJ1-1; a possible D gene is TRBD1 (6 bases). The CDR3 has 13 amino acids. The germline gives CDR1 SNHLY, CDR2 FYNNEI. V lost 7 bases and J lost 7, with 16 bases in between. The CDR3 DNA sequence: TGTGCCAGCAACGTACAGGGTACGATTGAAGCTTTCTTT. This encodes CASNVQGTIEAFF. Combining the CDR3 with reference TRBV2 and TRBJ1-1 gives the whole variable domain EPEVTQTPSHQVTQMGQEVILRCVPISNHLYFYWYRQILGQKVEFLVSFYNNEISEKSEIFDDQFSVERPDGSNFTLKIRSTKLEDSAMYFCASNVQGTIEAFFGQGTRLTVV.

V gene TRBV18 combines with J gene TRBJ2-3; D is possibly TRBD1 or TRBD2 (7 bases each). Trimming took off 3 bases at V and 7 bases at J, with 29 bases between the two ends. Germline lookup yields CDR1 KGHSH and CDR2 LQKENI. This CDR3 is built from 19 residues. CDR3 DNA sequence: TGTGCCAGCTCACCCTACGCGGGGGACACAGGGGCCCCCCTCTATACGCAGTATTTT. Translating it yields CASSPYAGDTGAPLYTQYF.

The table lists this clone with a count of one. This chain links TRBV7-8 with TRBJ1-1, with 7 bases fitting TRBD1. This CDR3 region has 17 residues. Per germline, CDR1 SGHVS and CDR2 FQNEAQ. V trimming: 2 bases; J trimming: 0 bases; junction bases outside the gene matches: 9. DNA for the CDR3: TGTGCCAGCAGCTTAAGACAGGGCCAAGTCATGAACACTGAAGCTTTCTTT. This translates into CASSLRQGQVMNTEAFF.

CDR3 amino acids: CASSTGLYGYTF. CDR3 in DNA: TGTGCCAGCAGTACGGGACTCTATGGCTACACCTTC. The chain couples TRBV12-3 or TRBV12-4 to TRBJ1-2; D possibly corresponds to TRBD1 (5 bases). This CDR3 is 12 amino acids long. V was shortened by 5 bases and J by 4 bases, with 8 bases between the two germline ends.

This chain connects TRBV24-1 to TRBJ1-1, with unresolved D. Deletions cut 3 bases from V and 7 bases from J, with 5 bases between. This CDR3 spans 11 amino acids. Germline loops: CDR1 KGHDR, CDR2 SFDVKD. CDR3 sequence (DNA): TGTGCCACCAGTGATGGACTTGAAGCTTTCTTT. It specifies CATSDGLEAFF.

J is TRBJ1-4 and V is TRBV3-1 (or the pseudogene TRBV3-2); D ambiguous. Germline-derived CDR1 and CDR2 are LGHDT and YNNKEL (reference sequence). Deletions cut 0 bases from V and 9 bases from J, with 8 bases between. The CDR3 consists of 13 residues. CDR3 coding DNA: TGTGCCAGCAGCCAAGATAATAGGCAAAAACTGTTTTTT. Protein: CASSQDNRQKLFF.

This chain connects TRBV10-3 to TRBJ2-4, with D possibly TRBD1 on 6 matching bases. Germline V CDR1 and CDR2: ENHRY, SYGVKD. The CDR3 consists of 15 residues. Trimming left V 4 bases short and J 5 bases short, with 15 bases between. The CDR3 bases are TGTGCCATCAGTGCGCTCACAGGGTCGGAAAACATTCAGTACTTC. This codes for CAISALTGSENIQYF.